These T cell receptor beta chains were read from a single sample in a study of PD-1 blockade in mismatch repair-deficient tumors. The assay was immunoSEQ multiplex PCR, and TCRdb's table has in-frame clones only and misses some. The repertoire holds 14,000 or so clones, with around 80% as singletons. The material was PBMCs, obtained approximately 14 weeks after starting pembrolizumab. These TCRs come from an adult with mismatch repair-deficient cancer. CDR3s include the opening cysteine and the closing phenylalanine or tryptophan. D genes are given only for firm matches. Clone size appears in some rows only: once, few, many, or a class for an expanded clone.

NA	TRBV30	NA	TRBJ2-5	TGTGCCTGGAGTGGGAAGGGGGTTGAGACCCAGTACTTC	CAWSGKGVETQYF
TRBD1	TRBV30	NA	TRBJ2-1	TGTGCCTGGGATCGGACAGGGGGCAATGAGCAGTTCTTC	CAWDRTGGNEQFF
TRBD1	TRBV4-1	NA	TRBJ1-3	TGCGCCAGCAGCCGACAGGGGGCTTTACTCTCTGGAAACACCATATATTTT	CASSRQGALLSGNTIYF
NA	TRBV6-6	NA	TRBJ1-1	TGTGCCAGCAGTTACTGGGGCAGGGGTTGGACTGAAGCTTTCTTT	CASSYWGRGWTEAFF
NA	TRBV7-2	NA	TRBJ2-2	TGTGCCAGCAGCTTAGGGAGGGCAGGGACCGGGGAGCTGTTTTTT	CASSLGRAGTGELFF
TRBD2	TRBV9	NA	TRBJ2-3	TGTGCCAGCAGCGTGGCTCCCGGGACTAGCGGTTCAGATACGCAGTATTTT	CASSVAPGTSGSDTQYF
TRBD1	TRBV11-1	NA	TRBJ2-7	TGTGCCAGCAGCCTAGGGACAGCCCTCCTTTACGAGCAGTACTTC	CASSLGTALLYEQYF
NA	TRBV9	NA	TRBJ1-2	TGTGCCAGCAGCGTAGCGGGGGAGGGCTATGGCTACACCTTC	CASSVAGEGYGYTF
NA	TRBV30	few	TRBJ2-7	TGTGCCTGGAGTGTTTCCCGCATTACAGGTATGAACATCTACGAGCAGTACTTC	CAWSVSRITGMNIYEQYF
NA	TRBV7-9	NA	TRBJ2-3	TGTGCCAGCAGCTCCCGGGGGACGGGATCAGATACGCAGTATTTT	CASSSRGTGSDTQYF
TRBD1	TRBV9	once	TRBJ1-5	TGTGCCAGCAGCCCCGGGACAGGGAACAATCAGCCCCAGCATTTT	CASSPGTGNNQPQHF
NA	TRBV6-6	NA	TRBJ2-3	TGTGCCACCCGGGGGGCGGGCCTTCCAGATACGCAGTATTTT	CATRGAGLPDTQYF